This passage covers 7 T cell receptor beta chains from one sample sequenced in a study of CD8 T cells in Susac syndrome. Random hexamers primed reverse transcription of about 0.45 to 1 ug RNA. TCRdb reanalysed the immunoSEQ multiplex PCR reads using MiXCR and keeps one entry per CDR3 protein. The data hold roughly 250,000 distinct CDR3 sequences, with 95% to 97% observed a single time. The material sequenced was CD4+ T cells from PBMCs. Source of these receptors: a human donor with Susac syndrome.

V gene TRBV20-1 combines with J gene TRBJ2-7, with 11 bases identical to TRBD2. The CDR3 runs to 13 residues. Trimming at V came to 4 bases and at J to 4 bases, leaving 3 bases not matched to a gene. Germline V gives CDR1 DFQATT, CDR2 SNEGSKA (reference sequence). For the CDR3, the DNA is TGCAGTGCTACCGGGACTAGCGGATACGAGCAGTACTTC. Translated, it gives CSATGTSGYEQYF.

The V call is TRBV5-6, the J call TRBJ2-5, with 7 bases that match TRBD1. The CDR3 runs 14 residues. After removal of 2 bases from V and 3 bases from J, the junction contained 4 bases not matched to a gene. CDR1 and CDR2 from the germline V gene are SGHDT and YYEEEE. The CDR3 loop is CASSFTGVEETQYF. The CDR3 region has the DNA TGTGCCAGCAGCTTCACAGGGGTTGAAGAGACCCAGTACTTC.

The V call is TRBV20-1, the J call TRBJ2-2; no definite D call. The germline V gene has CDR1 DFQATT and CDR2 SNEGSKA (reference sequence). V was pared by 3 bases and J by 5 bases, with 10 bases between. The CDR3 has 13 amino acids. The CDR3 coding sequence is TGCAGTGCTAGCTTGGGCATAACCGGGGAGCTGTTTTTT. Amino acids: CSASLGITGELFF.

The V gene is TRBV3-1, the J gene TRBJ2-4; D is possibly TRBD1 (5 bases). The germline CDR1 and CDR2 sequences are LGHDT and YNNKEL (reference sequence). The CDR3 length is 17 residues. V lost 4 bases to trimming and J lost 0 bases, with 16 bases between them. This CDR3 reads CASSPRSGPLAKNIQYF. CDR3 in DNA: TGTGCCAGCAGCCCTCGGTCAGGGCCGCTAGCCAAAAACATTCAGTACTTC.

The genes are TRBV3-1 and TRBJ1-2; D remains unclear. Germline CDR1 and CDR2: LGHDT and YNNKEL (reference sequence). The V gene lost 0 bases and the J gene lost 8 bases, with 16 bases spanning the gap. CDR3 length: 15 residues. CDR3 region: CASSQDPAGSSGYTF. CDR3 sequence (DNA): TGTGCCAGCAGCCAAGATCCCGCGGGGTCCTCAGGCTACACCTTC. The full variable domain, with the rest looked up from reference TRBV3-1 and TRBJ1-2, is DTAVSQTPKYLVTQMGNDKSIKCEQNLGHDTMYWYKQDSKKFLKIMFSYNNKELIINETVPNRFSPKSPDKAHLNLHINSLELGDSAVYFCASSQDPAGSSGYTFGSGTRLTVV.

The CDR3 coding sequence is TGTGCCAGCAGCCCTCAACTAAGCAATCAGCCCCAGCATTTT. Its protein product is CASSPQLSNQPQHF. V and J are TRBV7-2 and TRBJ1-5, with D hard to call. CDR3 size: 14 residues. Trimming took 5 bases from V and 1 from J, leaving 9 bases between them. Germline lookup yields CDR1 SGHTA and CDR2 FQGNSA.

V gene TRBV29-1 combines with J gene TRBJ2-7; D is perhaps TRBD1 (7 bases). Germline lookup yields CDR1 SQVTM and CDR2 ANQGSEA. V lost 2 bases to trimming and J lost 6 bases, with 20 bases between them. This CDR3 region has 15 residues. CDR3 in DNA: TGCAGCGTTGAAAGAGAGGAGGCAGGGGGAGGCGAGCAGTACTTC. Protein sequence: CSVEREEAGGGEQYF.